This T cell receptor beta chain appears in the sequencing data of a study of blood T cells in healthy people across ages. The sample, approximately 11 milliliters of peripheral blood, was drawn from each donor. Primers used in a second PCR of roughly 6 to 12 cycles were a sample-barcoded 5' primer and a J-beta primer mix. There were at least 2.5 million CDR3-containing paired-end reads obtained from each sample. Each CDR3 protein gets one entry after TCRdb re-called the 5' RACE reads with MiXCR. The data hold about 1.4 million distinct CDR3 sequences, with 45% to 70% observed a single time. This CDR3 spans 16 amino acids. Germline V gives CDR1 LGHDT, CDR2 YNNKEL (reference sequence).

Material for sequencing was blood. The chain employs TRBV3-1 and TRBJ2-4; 7 bases map to TRBD1. With the DNA end fitting TRBJ2-7 better, the J assignment may be wrong. This clonotype originated in a man between 18 and 29 years old in good health. CDR3 sequence (DNA): TGTGCCAGCAGCCAATTGAGTCACAGGGGACCCTACGAGCAGTACTTC. This gives the protein CASSQLSHRGPYEQYF.